The 31 T cell receptor beta chains below come from one sample, sequenced in a study of T cell responses to AZD1222 COVID-19 vaccine (dated by TCRdb to the early 2020s). The library was generated by the immunoSEQ multiplex PCR assay. TCRdb holds this immuneACCESS table with in-frame rearrangements only. Some clones are missing; in checked studies, unresolved V genes explain under half, and the rest has no known cause. The sample contains tens of thousands of clones, around 84% of them found a single time. About 13% of the sample is taken by the ten largest. The time point label for this specimen denotes: baseline before first vaccination. The source was peripheral blood, collected on day 0 of AZD1222 vaccination. These receptors were taken from an adult in good health.

The chain combines TRBV18 with TRBJ1-2; the D gene is possibly TRBD1 (6 bases). Germline values: CDR1 KGHSH, CDR2 LQKENI. This CDR3 region has 14 residues. Trimming stripped 3 bases from V and 1 base from J, with 9 bases between. CDR3 amino acids: CASSPDRLNYGYTF. The CDR3 nucleotides read TGTGCCAGCTCACCGGACAGACTTAACTATGGCTACACCTTC.

Here the CDR3 DNA reads TGCGCCAGCAGCCCAGGGGGCGCAGAGGGTAATGAAAAACTGTTTTTT. This translates into CASSPGGAEGNEKLFF. This rearrangement joins TRBV5-1 to TRBJ1-4, with 8 bases that match TRBD1. The CDR3 spans 16 residues. Germline V gene data show CDR1 as SGHRS and CDR2 as YFSETQ. V shed 4 bases, J shed 4 bases, and the junction held 9 bases outside the gene matches.

Worth noting for this clone: The junction departs from the called germline gene at one end, perhaps through a read error. V is TRBV7-9 and J is TRBJ2-7, with TRBD2 matching over 13 bases. CDR1 SEHNR and CDR2 FQNEAQ come from the germline V gene (reference sequence). The CDR3 spans 13 residues. CDR3 sequence reads: CASSPGLAGDRNF. The CDR3 bases are TGTGCCAGCAGCCCCGGACTAGCGGGGGACCGAAACTTC.

The chain joins TRBV27 to TRBJ1-1; D is possibly TRBD1 (6 bases). The germline V and J ends were trimmed by 10 bases and 4 bases, with 10 bases remaining between them. The length of the CDR3 is 11 residues. The germline CDR1 and CDR2 sequences are MNHEY and SMNVEV (reference sequence). Here the CDR3 reads CAIPGVTEAFF. In nucleotides, the CDR3 is TGTGCCATCCCAGGGGTCACTGAAGCTTTCTTT.

The chain employs TRBV5-1 and TRBJ2-6; D tentatively fits TRBD1 or TRBD2 (5 bases each). Trimming removed 2 bases from V and 4 bases from J, with 13 bases in between. The CDR3 is 16 residues long. Germline V CDR1 and CDR2: SGHRS, YFSETQ. The CDR3 protein is CASSFAGANGANVLTF. The DNA of the CDR3 is TGCGCCAGCAGCTTTGCCGGGGCTAACGGGGCCAACGTCCTGACTTTC.

The chain's CDR3 is CASGTSEQFF. The CDR3, as DNA: TGTGCCAGCGGGACAAGTGAGCAGTTCTTC. This rearrangement joins TRBV19 to TRBJ2-1, with D perhaps TRBD1 (6 bases). The V and J ends lost 9 bases and 9 bases respectively, with 9 bases between them. Germline V gives CDR1 LNHDA, CDR2 SQIVND (reference sequence). The CDR3 extends over 10 amino acids. Full variable domain (outside the CDR3, taken from reference TRBV19 and TRBJ2-1): DGGITQSPKYLFRKEGQNVTLSCEQNLNHDAMYWYRQDPGQGLRLIYYSQIVNDFQKGDIAEGYSVSREKKESFPLTVTSAQKNPTAFYLCASGTSEQFFGPGTRLTVL.

The chain carries TRBV27 and TRBJ1-2; the D is unclear. Trimming cost V 2 bases and J 7 bases, with 11 bases left between them. This CDR3 is built from 13 residues. Germline V gene lookup returns CDR1 MNHEY and CDR2 SMNVEV (reference sequence). CDR3 DNA: TGTGCCAGCAGTTTAAGGGTGGGAGGTGGCTACACCTTC. Translating it yields CASSLRVGGGYTF.

The chain links TRBV4-1 to TRBJ2-5; no definite D call. Per germline, CDR1 MGHRA and CDR2 YSYEKL. The length of the CDR3 is 13 residues. V lost 3 bases and J 5 bases, leaving 10 bases between the germline ends. This chain's CDR3 is CASSQPAAETQYF. In nucleotides, the CDR3 is TGCGCCAGCAGCCAGCCCGCGGCGGAGACCCAGTACTTC.

This clone ranks as large (0.1 to 1%). J is TRBJ2-1 and V is TRBV5-4; D may be TRBD1 or TRBD2 (5 bases each). The CDR3 consists of 16 residues. V lost 6 bases to trimming and J lost 2 bases, with 18 bases between them. CDR1 and CDR2 from the germline V gene are SGHNT and YYREEE (reference sequence). The CDR3 nucleotides are TGTGCCAGCAAGCCCGAGGGGAGTGGTACCTACAATGAGCAGTTCTTC. This translates into CASKPEGSGTYNEQFF. The full variable domain, completed using reference TRBV5-4 and TRBJ2-1, is ETGVTQSPTHLIKTRGQQVTLRCSSQSGHNTVSWYQQALGQGPQFIFQYYREEENGRGNFPPRFSGLQFPNYSSELNVNALELDDSALYLCASKPEGSGTYNEQFFGPGTRLTVL.

This chain joins TRBV15 and TRBJ1-3; D is unresolved. The germline gives CDR1 LNHNV, CDR2 YYDKDF (reference sequence). V shed 0 bases and J shed 2 bases, with 8 bases lying between them. The CDR3 spans 15 residues. CDR3 sequence reads: CATSRDWVAGNTIYF. CDR3 coding DNA: TGTGCCACCAGCAGAGATTGGGTGGCTGGAAACACCATATATTTT.

This chain joins TRBV19 and TRBJ2-1; D might be TRBD2 (6 bases). Trimming took 4 bases from V and 0 from J, leaving 10 bases between them. The CDR3 consists of 15 residues. CDR1 is LNHDA, CDR2 SQIVND, per germline (reference sequence). CDR3 nucleotides: TGTGCCAGTAGTACCGACGGGAGCTCCTACAATGAGCAGTTCTTC. It encodes CASSTDGSSYNEQFF.

The chain couples TRBV6-5 to TRBJ1-2; no firm D call. From germline, CDR1 is MNHEY and CDR2 SVGAGI. The CDR3 sequence is 13 residues long. V was pared by 2 bases and J by 3 bases, with 7 bases between. This CDR3 reads CASSYGVYYGYTF. CDR3 sequence (DNA): TGTGCCAGCAGTTACGGGGTGTACTATGGCTACACCTTC.

As concerns this clone: Distinct nucleotide sequences in the sample also encode this CDR3. The chain links TRBV18 to TRBJ2-5, with D perhaps given as TRBD1 or TRBD2 (5 bases each). The CDR3 runs 13 residues. Germline lookup yields CDR1 KGHSH and CDR2 LQKENI. Trimming pared 2 bases from V and 5 bases from J, leaving 9 bases between. The CDR3 DNA is TGTGCCAGCTCACCATCCAGGGAGGAGACCCAGTACTTC. Translation gives CASSPSREETQYF.

The chain joins TRBV9 to TRBJ1-5; D is undetermined. The V end was cut by 0 bases, the J end by 7 bases, with 11 bases between. The CDR3 contains 14 residues. The germline V gene encodes CDR1 SGDLS and CDR2 YYNGEE. This chain's CDR3 is CASSVEGGFQPQHF. The CDR3 DNA follows: TGTGCCAGCAGCGTAGAGGGAGGGTTCCAGCCCCAGCATTTT.

The rearrangement links TRBV4-3 to TRBJ1-5; no firm D call. V lost 3 bases to trimming and J lost 0 bases, with 6 bases between them. The germline V gene encodes CDR1 LGHNA and CDR2 YSLEER. The CDR3 spans 14 residues. CDR3 nucleotide sequence: TGCGCCAGCAGCCAGACACATAGCAATCAGCCCCAGCATTTT. As protein: CASSQTHSNQPQHF.

As for this clone: Distinct nucleotide sequences in the sample also encode this CDR3. This rearrangement joins TRBV11-2 to TRBJ1-6; maybe TRBD1 (6 bases). CDR1 and CDR2 from the germline V gene are SGHAT and FQNNGV. The V end lost 0 bases, the J end lost 7 bases, and 10 bases lay between the germline ends. The CDR3 has 15 amino acids. DNA of the CDR3: TGTGCCAGCAGCTTAGAGACAGGCGGGAATTCACCCCTCCACTTT. Its translation is CASSLETGGNSPLHF.

V gene TRBV14 combines with J gene TRBJ2-1; D not certain. The CDR3 length is 11 residues. CDR1 SGHDN and CDR2 FVKESK come from the germline V gene. V lost 4 bases to trimming and J lost 15 bases, with 13 bases between them. CDR3 amino acids: CASSLYKERFF. CDR3 coding DNA: TGTGCCAGCAGCCTATACAAGGAAAGGTTCTTC. Full variable domain (rest looked up from reference TRBV14 and TRBJ2-1): EAGVTQFPSHSVIEKGQTVTLRCDPISGHDNLYWYRRVMGKEIKFLLHFVKESKQDESGMPNNRFLAERTGGTYSTLKVQPAELEDSGVYFCASSLYKERFFGPGTRLTVL.

This clone was observed a single time. V usage is TRBV19 and J usage is TRBJ1-1, with D tentatively TRBD1 (5 bases). The CDR3 extends over 16 amino acids. Germline CDR1 LNHDA, CDR2 SQIVND (reference sequence). The germline V and J ends were trimmed by 7 bases and 2 bases, with 20 bases remaining between them. Here the CDR3 reads CASIRSVGGSNTEAFF. The DNA for the CDR3 is TGTGCCAGTATCCGCTCTGTCGGGGGGTCTAACACTGAAGCTTTCTTT.

The chain joins TRBV7-2 to TRBJ2-7; 7 nucleotides agree with TRBD1. The germline gives CDR1 SGHTA, CDR2 FQGNSA. The J segment lost 6 bases and the V segment lost 6 bases, leaving 11 bases of the junction unmatched. The CDR3 is made up of 14 amino acids. This CDR3 reads CASRGTAPAGEQYF. The CDR3 DNA follows: TGTGCCAGCAGAGGGACAGCCCCCGCTGGCGAGCAGTACTTC.

This clone came up a few times. The rearrangement joins TRBV7-6 to TRBJ2-1; D possibly corresponds to TRBD2 (5 bases). Germline CDR1 and CDR2: SGHVS and FNYEAQ. V lost 1 base to trimming and J lost 10 bases, with 17 bases between them. This CDR3 comprises 15 residues. The CDR3 is CASSLGNVPRGEQFF. For the CDR3, the DNA is TGTGCCAGCAGCTTAGGGAATGTCCCCCGAGGGGAGCAGTTCTTC.

The rearrangement uses TRBV2 and TRBJ1-3; D is unclear. V gave up 7 bases and J gave up 9 bases, with 16 bases separating them. There are 13 residues in the CDR3. Germline CDR1 reads SNHLY; CDR2 reads FYNNEI. The CDR3: CASTKDLRLTIYF. In DNA form, the CDR3 reads TGTGCCAGCACCAAGGATCTAAGACTCACCATATATTTT.

The chain joins TRBV7-9 to TRBJ2-1; no reliable D call. The CDR3 runs to 10 residues. CDR1 SEHNR and CDR2 FQNEAQ come from the germline V gene (reference sequence). Trimming removed 5 bases from V and 6 bases from J, with 2 bases in between. CDR3 sequence reads: CASSGNEQFF. In DNA, the CDR3 is TGTGCCAGCAGCGGCAATGAGCAGTTCTTC.

The chain carries TRBV28 and TRBJ1-2; TRBD1 agrees at 8 bases. The CDR3 consists of 14 residues. The germline V gene encodes CDR1 MDHEN and CDR2 SYDVKM. Unmatched junction bases numbered 7, after V lost 2 bases and J lost 8 bases. The CDR3 DNA reads as TGTGCCAGCAGTTTAGGTTCCAGGGGGCTCGGCTACACCTTC. Its translation: CASSLGSRGLGYTF.

CDR3 DNA sequence: TGCGCCAGCAGCCAGGCCCCGGGTCTGGATTCACCCCTCCACTTT. It yields the protein CASSQAPGLDSPLHF. The V gene is TRBV5-1, the J gene TRBJ1-6, with D uncertain. Germline V gene sequence: CDR1 SGHRS, CDR2 YFSETQ. Trimming shortened V by 4 bases and J by 8 bases, and 16 bases separated the two germline ends. The CDR3 is made up of 15 amino acids.

The chain couples TRBV2 to TRBJ2-7; D unclear. The CDR3 length is 14 residues. Germline V gives CDR1 SNHLY, CDR2 FYNNEI. Trimming pared 2 bases from V and 3 bases from J, leaving 11 bases between. The CDR3 spells CASSESRQVYEQYF. DNA for the CDR3: TGTGCCAGCAGTGAAAGTCGTCAGGTCTACGAGCAGTACTTC.

The chain is built from TRBV2 and TRBJ2-3; 9 bases map to TRBD1. Losses at the gene ends were 4 bases for V and 4 bases for J; bases not matched to a gene: 15. CDR1 and CDR2 (germline): SNHLY, FYNNEI. The CDR3 has 18 residues. The CDR3: CASSVGLNRGRFADTQYF. The CDR3 DNA follows: TGTGCCAGCAGTGTGGGTCTTAACAGGGGGCGATTCGCAGATACGCAGTATTTT.

J is TRBJ2-5 and V is TRBV19; D unclear. Germline CDR1 is LNHDA and CDR2 is SQIVND (reference sequence). CDR3 length: 13 amino acids. V lost 6 bases, J lost 4 bases, and 12 bases lay in between. CDR3 region: CASSPDPGETQYF. CDR3 nucleotides: TGTGCCAGTAGCCCTGACCCGGGAGAGACCCAGTACTTC.

The chain couples TRBV6-2 or TRBV6-3 to TRBJ1-2, with D unresolved. V dropped 0 bases and J dropped 9 bases, with 8 bases sitting between them. From germline, CDR1 is MNHEY and CDR2 SVGEGT. This CDR3 spans 12 amino acids. This CDR3 is CASSYSPVRYTF. The DNA for the CDR3 is TGTGCCAGCAGTTACTCGCCCGTCCGCTACACCTTC.

V usage is TRBV2 and J usage is TRBJ2-3; 7 nucleotides align to TRBD1. This CDR3 contains 14 residues. The V segment lost 10 bases and the J segment 2 bases; nucleotides outside the gene matches: 9. The germline V gene encodes CDR1 SNHLY and CDR2 FYNNEI. The CDR3 nucleotides are TGTGCCACCAAGACAGGGTGGGACACAGATACGCAGTATTTT. Amino acid sequence: CATKTGWDTDTQYF.

The CDR3 loop reads CASSYAGVLTEAFF. CDR3 bases: TGTGCCAGCAGTTACGCGGGGGTATTGACTGAAGCTTTCTTT. The chain couples TRBV6-5 to TRBJ1-1; tentatively, D is TRBD1 (5 bases). Germline assignment: CDR1 MNHEY and CDR2 SVGAGI. The CDR3 sequence is 14 residues long. The ends were cut back, 2 bases at V and 5 bases at J, with 12 bases in the middle.

The chain uses TRBV2 and TRBJ1-6; TRBD1 matches at 8 bases. There are 16 residues in the CDR3. V was pared by 8 bases and J by 3 bases, with 9 bases of the junction left unmatched. Germline V CDR1 and CDR2: SNHLY, FYNNEI. The CDR3 is CASGETGALYNSPLHF. CDR3 in DNA: TGTGCCAGCGGGGAGACAGGGGCTCTCTATAATTCACCCCTCCACTTT.